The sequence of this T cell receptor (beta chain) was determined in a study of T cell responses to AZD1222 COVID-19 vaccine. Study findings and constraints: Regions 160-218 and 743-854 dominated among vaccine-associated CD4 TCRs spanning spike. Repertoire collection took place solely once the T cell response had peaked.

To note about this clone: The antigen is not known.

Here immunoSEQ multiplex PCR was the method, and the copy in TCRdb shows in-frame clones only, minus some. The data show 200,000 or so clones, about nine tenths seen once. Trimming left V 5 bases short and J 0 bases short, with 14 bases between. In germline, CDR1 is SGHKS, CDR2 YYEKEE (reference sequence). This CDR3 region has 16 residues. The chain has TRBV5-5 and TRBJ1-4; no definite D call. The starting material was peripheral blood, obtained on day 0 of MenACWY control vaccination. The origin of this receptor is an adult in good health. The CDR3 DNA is TGTGCCAGCAGAGGTGGAGGTTCTGCAACTAATGAAAAACTGTTTTTT. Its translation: CASRGGGSATNEKLFF.